Below, one TCR beta chain is given with its context. As yet, its antigen is unknown. The sample is drawn from a study of cytomegalovirus exposure and HLA in healthy donors. Whole-study context: Membership in the Caucasian-associated ancestry cluster was found for approximately 85% of a few hundred genotyped donors.

The CDR3 runs to 15 residues. V shed 0 bases and J shed 0 bases, with 3 bases lying between them. CDR1 is SGHAT and CDR2 is FQNNGV in the germline V gene. Amplification used 60 Vbeta primers and 13 Jbeta primers. Clones were read by immunoSEQ multiplex PCR, and TCRdb kept only the in-frame ones, dropping some. The table includes 150,000 to 200,000 clones, 70% to 90% detected once. Study-level findings and limits: Researchers counted over 150 TCR beta chains as cytomegalovirus-associated.

The chain combines TRBV11-2 with TRBJ2-6; D ambiguous. What was sequenced was PBMCs. This TCR came from a young man in good health and CMV-seropositive. The CDR3 region has the DNA TGTGCCAGCAGCTTAGAACTCTCTGGGGCCAACGTCCTGACTTTC. It is translated as CASSLELSGANVLTF.